The source of this TCR beta chain is a study of cytomegalovirus exposure and HLA in healthy donors. At the level of the study: An earlier analysis found some 120 million unique TCR beta sequences from roughly 170 million T cells.

Study-level points and caveats: Reportedly, cytomegalovirus status was diagnosed with high sensitivity and specificity. Later analysis associated a missense DCLRE1C variant with TCR beta V- and J-gene trimming.

V dropped 0 bases and J dropped 11; count of bases not matched to a gene: 6. CDR3 length: 15 amino acids. In germline, CDR1 is ENHRY, CDR2 SYGVKD. The donors were healthy bone marrow donors. With respect to this clone: As yet, its antigen is unknown.

13 Jbeta primers and 60 Vbeta primers were used for the PCR. Sequencing was performed with immunoSEQ multiplex PCR; in TCRdb, only in-frame clones are kept and a portion is missing. The sample has about 89,000 clones, 64% seen once. Sequencing was performed on PBMCs. The genes are TRBV10-3 and TRBJ1-6; TRBD1 aligns across 8 bases. This TCR came from a human donor in good health. The CDR3 DNA sequence: TGTGCCATCAGTGAGTCCGGACAGGGAGTCACACCCCTCCACTTT. Translating it yields CAISESGQGVTPLHF.